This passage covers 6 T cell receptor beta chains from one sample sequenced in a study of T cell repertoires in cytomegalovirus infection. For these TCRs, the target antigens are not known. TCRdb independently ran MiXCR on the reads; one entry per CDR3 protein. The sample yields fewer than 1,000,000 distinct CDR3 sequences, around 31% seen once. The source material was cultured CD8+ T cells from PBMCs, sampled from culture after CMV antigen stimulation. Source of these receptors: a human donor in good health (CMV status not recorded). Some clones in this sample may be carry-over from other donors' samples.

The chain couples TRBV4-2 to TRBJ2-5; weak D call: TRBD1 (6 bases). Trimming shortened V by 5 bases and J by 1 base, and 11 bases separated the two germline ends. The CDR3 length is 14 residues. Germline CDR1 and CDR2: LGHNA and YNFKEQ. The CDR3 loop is CASSDRDTQETQYF. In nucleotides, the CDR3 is TGTGCCAGCAGCGACCGGGACACCCAAGAGACCCAGTACTTC.

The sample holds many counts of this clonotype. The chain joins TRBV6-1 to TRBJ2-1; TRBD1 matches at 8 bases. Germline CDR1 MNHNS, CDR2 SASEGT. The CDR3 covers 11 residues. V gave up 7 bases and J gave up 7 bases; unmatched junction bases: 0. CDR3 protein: CASNRGNEQFF. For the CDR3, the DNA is TGTGCCAGCAACAGGGGGAATGAGCAGTTCTTC.

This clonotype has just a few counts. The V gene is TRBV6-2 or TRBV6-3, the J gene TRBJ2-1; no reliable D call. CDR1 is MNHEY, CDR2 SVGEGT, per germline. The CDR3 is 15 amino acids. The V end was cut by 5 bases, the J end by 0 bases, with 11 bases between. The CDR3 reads CASSHGPSSYNEQFF. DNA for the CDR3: TGTGCCAGCAGTCACGGTCCGAGCTCCTACAATGAGCAGTTCTTC.

The CDR3 protein is CASSERTGEGQPQHF. The CDR3 DNA follows: TGTGCCAGCAGTGAGCGGACAGGGGAAGGTCAGCCCCAGCATTTT. The chain carries TRBV6-4 and TRBJ1-5, with 9 bases aligning to TRBD1. CDR3 size: 15 residues. Germline V gives CDR1 MRHNA, CDR2 SNTAGT. The junction had 6 bases not matched to a gene; V was cut back by 3 bases and J by 6 bases.

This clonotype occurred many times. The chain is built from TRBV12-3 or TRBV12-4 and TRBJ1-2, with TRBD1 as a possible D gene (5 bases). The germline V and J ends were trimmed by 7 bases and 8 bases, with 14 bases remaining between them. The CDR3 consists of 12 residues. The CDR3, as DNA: TGTGCCAGCACCCCTTCCGGGGACGGCTACACCTTC. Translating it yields CASTPSGDGYTF.

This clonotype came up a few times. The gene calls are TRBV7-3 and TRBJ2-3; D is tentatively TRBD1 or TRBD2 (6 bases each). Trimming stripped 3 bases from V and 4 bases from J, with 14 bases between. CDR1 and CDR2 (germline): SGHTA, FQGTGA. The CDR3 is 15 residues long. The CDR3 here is CASSLGGTFPDTQYF. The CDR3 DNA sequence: TGTGCCAGCAGCTTGGGGGGCACCTTCCCAGATACGCAGTATTTT.